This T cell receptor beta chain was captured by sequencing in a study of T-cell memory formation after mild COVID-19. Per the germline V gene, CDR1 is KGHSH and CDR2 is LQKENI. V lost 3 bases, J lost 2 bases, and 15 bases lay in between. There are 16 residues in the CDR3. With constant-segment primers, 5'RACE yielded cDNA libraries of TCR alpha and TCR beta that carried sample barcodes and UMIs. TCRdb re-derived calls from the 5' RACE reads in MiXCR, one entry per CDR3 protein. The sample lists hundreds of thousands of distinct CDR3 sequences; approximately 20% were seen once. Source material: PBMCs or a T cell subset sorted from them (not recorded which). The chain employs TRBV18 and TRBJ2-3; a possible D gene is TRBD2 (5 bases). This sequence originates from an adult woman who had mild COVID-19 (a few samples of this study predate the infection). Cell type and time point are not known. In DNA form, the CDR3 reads TGTGCCAGCTCACCGATCGGACTGGGATACACAGATACGCAGTATTTT. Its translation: CASSPIGLGYTDTQYF.